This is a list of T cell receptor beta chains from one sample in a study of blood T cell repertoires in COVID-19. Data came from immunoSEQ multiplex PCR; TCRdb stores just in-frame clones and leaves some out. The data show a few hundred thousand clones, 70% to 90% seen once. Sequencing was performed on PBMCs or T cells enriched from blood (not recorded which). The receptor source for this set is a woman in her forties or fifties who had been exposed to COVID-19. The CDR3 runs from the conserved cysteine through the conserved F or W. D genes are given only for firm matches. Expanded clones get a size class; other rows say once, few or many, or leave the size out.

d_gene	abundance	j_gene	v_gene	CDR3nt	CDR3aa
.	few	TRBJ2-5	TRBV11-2	TGTGCCAGCAGCCTGCAAAGGGGAGGGACCCAGTACTTC	CASSLQRGGTQYF
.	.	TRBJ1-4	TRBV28	TGTGCCAGCAACACGATCGGGAGGGCAACTAATGAAAAACTGTTTTTT	CASNTIGRATNEKLFF
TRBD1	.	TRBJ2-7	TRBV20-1	TGCAGTGCTAGTGATCCACGGGACAGCACCTACGAGCAGTACTTC	CSASDPRDSTYEQYF
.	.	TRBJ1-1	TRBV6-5	TGTGCCAGCAGTTACTACCTCACAGGGATAGCCACTGAAGCTTTCTTT	CASSYYLTGIATEAFF
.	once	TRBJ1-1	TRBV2	TGTGCCAGCAGGGCCTTGATTGAAGCTTTCTTT	CASRALIEAFF
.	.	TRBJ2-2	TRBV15	TGTGCCACCAGCAGAGATCTCTTAGGGACACCGAACACCGGGGAGCTGTTTTTT	CATSRDLLGTPNTGELFF
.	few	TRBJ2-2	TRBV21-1	TGTGCCAGCAGCAATGGAAGGACAGGGGCAATAAACACCGGGGAGCTGTTTTTT	CASSNGRTGAINTGELFF
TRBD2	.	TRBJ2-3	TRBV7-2	TGTGCCAGCAGCTTCGGGCTAGCGGGGGGAGGAGATACGCAGTATTTT	CASSFGLAGGGDTQYF
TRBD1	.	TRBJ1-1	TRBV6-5	TGTGCCAGCAGTTACCAACAGGGGGCAGCTTTCTTT	CASSYQQGAAFF
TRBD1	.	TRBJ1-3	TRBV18	TGTGCCAGCTCACCAGGACAGGCGGGCGCTGGAAACACCATATATTTT	CASSPGQAGAGNTIYF
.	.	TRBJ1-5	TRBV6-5	TGTGCCAGCAGTTACTCCGTGGGGCATAGCAATCAGCCCCAGCATTTT	CASSYSVGHSNQPQHF
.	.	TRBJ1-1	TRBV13	TGTGCCAGCAGCTCCGGGGGGTACACTGAAGCTTTCTTT	CASSSGGYTEAFF
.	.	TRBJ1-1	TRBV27	TGTGCCAGCAGTTCGACAGGTCCTGATTCTGAAGCTTTCTTT	CASSSTGPDSEAFF
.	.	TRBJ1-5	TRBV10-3	TGTGCCATCCGGGATCCCAATCAGCCCCAGCATTTT	CAIRDPNQPQHF
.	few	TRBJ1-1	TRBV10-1	TGCGCCAGCAGTATTTACAGAAACACTGAAGCTTTCTTT	CASSIYRNTEAFF
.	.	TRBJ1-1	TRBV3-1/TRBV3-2	TGTGCCAGCAGCCGAAGAGGACAGTGGAACACTGAAGCTTTCTTT	CASSRRGQWNTEAFF
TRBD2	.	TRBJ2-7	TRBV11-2	TGTGCCAGCACGCCACTCACTAGCGGGTCCTTCCGGGAGCAGTACTTC	CASTPLTSGSFREQYF
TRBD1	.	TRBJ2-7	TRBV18	TGTGCCAGCTCACCAGGGACAGGATGGTACTACGAGCAGTACTTC	CASSPGTGWYYEQYF
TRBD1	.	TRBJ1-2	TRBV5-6	TGTGCCAGCAGCAGTACGGGACAGGGTGGTTATGGCTACACCTTC	CASSSTGQGGYGYTF
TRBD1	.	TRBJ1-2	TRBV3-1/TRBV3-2	TGTGCCAGCAGCCACTCGACAGGGTTAAAGTCCTACACCTTC	CASSHSTGLKSYTF
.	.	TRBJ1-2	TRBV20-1	TGCAGTGCAGTCCAGTACTATGGCTACACCTTC	CSAVQYYGYTF
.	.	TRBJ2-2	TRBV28	TGTGCCAGCAGTTTCTTGCAGGAACTTGGGGGGGAGCTGTTTTTT	CASSFLQELGGELFF
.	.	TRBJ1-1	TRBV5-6	TGTGCCAGCAGCTTACAACAGGGAAATGGTGAAGCTTTCTTT	CASSLQQGNGEAFF
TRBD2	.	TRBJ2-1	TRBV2	TGTGCCAGCTCCCAGGGCGGGGGGGGTAACAATGAGCAGTTCTTC	CASSQGGGGNNEQFF
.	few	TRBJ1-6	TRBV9	TGTGCCAGCAGCGTGGCCATGCAGGGGTCACCCCTCCACTTT	CASSVAMQGSPLHF
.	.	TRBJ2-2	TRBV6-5	TGTGCCACGAGGCGGGACAGCAACACCGGGGAGCTGTTTTTT	CATRRDSNTGELFF
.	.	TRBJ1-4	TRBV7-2	TGTGCCAGCAGCTTAGGGCCGGGGGGGGCTAATGAAAAACTGTTTTTT	CASSLGPGGANEKLFF
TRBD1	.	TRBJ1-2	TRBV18	TGTGCCAGCTCACCGTACGGGACAGGGGATGGCTACACCTTC	CASSPYGTGDGYTF
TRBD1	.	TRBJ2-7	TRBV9	TGTGCCAGCAGCGTAGCCTGGGGCAGGGGGAGCGAGCAGTACTTC	CASSVAWGRGSEQYF
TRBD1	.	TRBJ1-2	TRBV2	TGTGCCAGCAGTGGGACAGGGATCTATGGCTACACCTTC	CASSGTGIYGYTF
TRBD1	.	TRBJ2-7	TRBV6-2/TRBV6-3	TGTGCCAGCAGCCCAGCGACAGGGAGACCCCTCTACGAGCAGTACTTC	CASSPATGRPLYEQYF
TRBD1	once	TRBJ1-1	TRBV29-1	TGCAGCGTTGAATCCCGGGACAGGGGGCCCAAAGCTTTCTTT	CSVESRDRGPKAFF
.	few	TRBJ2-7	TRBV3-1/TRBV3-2	TGTGCCAGCAGCCCCGGGTCTGGTGGAGTGGCGGAGCAGTACTTC	CASSPGSGGVAEQYF
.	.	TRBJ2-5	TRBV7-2	TGTGCCAGCAGCTTAGGAAGGGAGAGAGAGACCCAGTACTTC	CASSLGRERETQYF
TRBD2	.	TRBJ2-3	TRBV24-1	TGTGCCACCAGTGAATCTCTAGCGGGGGGGACAGATACGCAGTATTTT	CATSESLAGGTDTQYF
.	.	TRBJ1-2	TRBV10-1	TGCGCCAGCAGTGAGTACAGCTATGGCTACACCTTC	CASSEYSYGYTF
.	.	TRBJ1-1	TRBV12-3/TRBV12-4	TGTGCCAGCAGTCGACAGGCAGACTCTGAAGCTTTCTTT	CASSRQADSEAFF
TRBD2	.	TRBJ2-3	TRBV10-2	TGCGCCAGCAGTGAATGGGGACTAGCGGGGGGACCCCCCACAGATACGCAGTATTTT	CASSEWGLAGGPPTDTQYF
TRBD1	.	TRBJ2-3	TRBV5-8	TGTGCCAGCAGCTTTGGACAGGGATCGAGCACAGATACGCAGTATTTT	CASSFGQGSSTDTQYF
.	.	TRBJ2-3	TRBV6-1	TGTGCCAGCAGTGAGGTCTTCCAGGGCACAGATACGCAGTATTTT	CASSEVFQGTDTQYF
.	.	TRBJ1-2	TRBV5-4	TGTGCCAGCAGCCTACTTGGGGCGGGCTACACCTTC	CASSLLGAGYTF
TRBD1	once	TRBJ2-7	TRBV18	TGTGCCAGCTCACCGGACAGGGTGGCCAACGAGCAGTACTTC	CASSPDRVANEQYF
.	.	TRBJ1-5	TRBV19	TGTGCCAGTAGTATATACGGGTATAGCAATCAGCCCCAGCATTTT	CASSIYGYSNQPQHF
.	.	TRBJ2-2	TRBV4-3	TGCGCCAGCAGCAAGGGTCCGGGGACCGGGGAGCTGTTTTTT	CASSKGPGTGELFF
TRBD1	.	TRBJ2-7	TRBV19	TGTGCCAGTTCTCGACAGGGGGGGCCCTACGAGCAGTACTTC	CASSRQGGPYEQYF
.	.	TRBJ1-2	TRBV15	TGTGCCACCAGCAGGATACCCCAGGGGAACTATGGCTACACCTTC	CATSRIPQGNYGYTF
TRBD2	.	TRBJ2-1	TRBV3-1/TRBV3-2	TGTGCCAGCAGCCCGTCTGTAGCGGGGGGTCGGGGTGAGCAGTTCTTC	CASSPSVAGGRGEQFF
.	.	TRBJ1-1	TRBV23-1	TGCGCCAGCAGTCCACGGCGGGGCCCTGAAGCTTTCTTT	CASSPRRGPEAFF
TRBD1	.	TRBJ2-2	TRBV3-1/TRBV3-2	TGTGCCAGCAGCCAAGCGACAGGGCCAGCGAACACCGGGGAGCTGTTTTTT	CASSQATGPANTGELFF
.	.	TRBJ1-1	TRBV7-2	TGTGCCAGCAGCTACAGGAACCCCACTGAAGCTTTCTTT	CASSYRNPTEAFF
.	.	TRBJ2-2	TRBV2	TGTGCCAGCAGACCAGGACTAAACACCGGGGAGCTGTTTTTT	CASRPGLNTGELFF
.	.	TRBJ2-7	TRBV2	TGTGCCAGCAGTGACGGGACAACAGACGAGCAGTACTTC	CASSDGTTDEQYF
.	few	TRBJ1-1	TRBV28	TGTGCCAGCAGTTTGACCAGGGCGAACACTGAAGCTTTCTTT	CASSLTRANTEAFF
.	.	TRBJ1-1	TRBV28	TGTGCCAGCAGTCCCAGGTACACTGAAGCTTTCTTT	CASSPRYTEAFF
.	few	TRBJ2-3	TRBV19	TGTGCCAGTAGTATAGGGCCCTACCGGGGCACAGATACGCAGTATTTT	CASSIGPYRGTDTQYF